This T cell receptor beta chain comes out of a study of blood T cell repertoires in COVID-19. This clone has a handful of counts. Trimming cost V 6 bases and J 3 bases; bases outside gene matches: 5. CDR1 and CDR2 (germline): SNHLY, FYNNEI. This CDR3 spans 15 amino acids. Per the original data handling: Reference gene primer amplification gave estimated nucleated cell counts. Clones were read by immunoSEQ multiplex PCR, and TCRdb kept only the in-frame ones, dropping some. The V and J calls and clone size were taken over from that table, and D and trimming were inferred from the DNA. The data show about 250,000 clones, around 83% seen once.

Input material: peripheral blood. The chain combines TRBV2 with TRBJ2-2; 9 bases line up with TRBD1. This sequence was found in a man at least 80 years old with acute or convalescent COVID-19. This CDR3 is CASRPGTGHTGELFF. The CDR3 coding sequence is TGTGCCAGCAGACCCGGGACAGGGCACACCGGGGAGCTGTTTTTT.